These 27 T cell receptor beta chains came from one sample sequenced in a study of CD8 T cells in Susac syndrome. Random hexamers primed reverse transcription of 0.5 to 1 ug RNA. A single record per CDR3 protein comes from TCRdb applying MiXCR to the immunoSEQ multiplex PCR reads. The table has some 160,000 distinct CDR3 sequences, 94% seen once; the top ten hold 0.1% to 0.13%. Material: CD4+ T cells from PBMCs. The source is a human donor with Susac syndrome.

The chain joins TRBV20-1 to TRBJ1-6, with 7 bases fitting TRBD1. The CDR3 totals 16 residues. The germline gives CDR1 DFQATT, CDR2 SNEGSKA (reference sequence). Germline trimming cut 1 base from V and 10 bases from J; bases unmatched to any gene: 13. The CDR3 sequence is CSARGPAWQGGSPLHF. CDR3 DNA sequence: TGCAGTGCTAGAGGGCCAGCTTGGCAGGGGGGATCACCCCTCCACTTT.

The rearrangement joins TRBV20-1 to TRBJ2-1; D not certain. The CDR3 loop spans 15 amino acids. Germline CDR1 DFQATT, CDR2 SNEGSKA (reference sequence). V was cut by 0 bases and J by 0 bases, with 9 bases left in between. In DNA, the CDR3 is TGCAGTGCTAGAGATGGGCAGAGCTCCTACAATGAGCAGTTCTTC. Amino acids: CSARDGQSSYNEQFF.

J is TRBJ2-3 and V is TRBV2, with D hard to call. CDR3 length: 11 amino acids. In germline, CDR1 is SNHLY, CDR2 FYNNEI. V lost 7 bases to trimming and J lost 0 bases, with 2 bases between them. The CDR3 spells CASKSTDTQYF. The CDR3 bases are TGTGCCAGCAAGAGCACAGATACGCAGTATTTT.

CDR3 amino acids: CASSLSGRGEAFF. CDR3 nucleotides: TGTGCCAGCAGCTTATCAGGCAGGGGTGAAGCTTTCTTT. V is TRBV7-2 and J is TRBJ1-1; D possibly corresponds to TRBD1 (6 bases). The CDR3 is 13 residues long. Trimming stripped 2 bases from V and 7 bases from J, with 11 bases between. CDR1 is SGHTA, CDR2 FQGNSA, per germline.

The rearrangement joins TRBV9 to TRBJ1-1; 9 bases match TRBD1. V lost 4 bases and J lost 5; bases outside the gene matches: 18. Germline loops: CDR1 SGDLS, CDR2 YYNGEE. The CDR3 covers 18 residues. The DNA for the CDR3 is TGTGCCAGCAGCCCCCGTGGGGGACAGGGCTCCCGAGCGACTGAAGCTTTCTTT. Amino acid sequence: CASSPRGGQGSRATEAFF. The complete variable domain, with remaining parts taken from reference TRBV9 and TRBJ1-1, reads DSGVTQTPKHLITATGQRVTLRCSPRSGDLSVYWYQQSLDQGLQFLIQYYNGEERAKGNILERFSAQQFPDLHSELNLSSLELGDSALYFCASSPRGGQGSRATEAFFGQGTRLTVV.

This clonotype was seen only once. The chain recombines TRBV3-1 with TRBJ1-2, with a tentative D call TRBD1 (5 bases). V was shortened by 7 bases and J by 8 bases, with 20 bases between the two germline ends. The CDR3 spans 14 residues. Germline CDR1 LGHDT, CDR2 YNNKEL (reference sequence). CDR3 sequence (DNA): TGTGCCAGCAACCCCTCGGCGGGGGAGAAAGGCTACACCTTC. This codes for CASNPSAGEKGYTF.

The chain uses TRBV5-4 and TRBJ2-1, with 9 bases that match TRBD2. The trim removed 4 bases at V and 4 bases at J, leaving 3 bases unmatched. From germline, CDR1 is SGHNT and CDR2 YYREEE (reference sequence). The length of the CDR3 is 14 residues. CDR3: CASSGAGGYNEQFF. The CDR3 DNA is TGTGCCAGCAGCGGGGCGGGGGGGTACAATGAGCAGTTCTTC. The full variable domain, completed using reference TRBV5-4 and TRBJ2-1, is ETGVTQSPTHLIKTRGQQVTLRCSSQSGHNTVSWYQQALGQGPQFIFQYYREEENGRGNFPPRFSGLQFPNYSSELNVNALELDDSALYLCASSGAGGYNEQFFGPGTRLTVL.

The V gene is TRBV27, the J gene TRBJ1-4; 7 bases match TRBD1. Germline assignment: CDR1 MNHEY and CDR2 SMNVEV (reference sequence). CDR3 size: 17 residues. With V trimmed by 4 bases and J by 0 bases, 8 bases remained unmatched. CDR3 in amino acids: CASSSYRGLSTNEKLFF. CDR3 bases: TGTGCCAGCAGTTCGTACAGGGGACTGTCAACTAATGAAAAACTGTTTTTT. Complete variable domain (other parts from reference TRBV27 and TRBJ1-4): EAQVTQNPRYLITVTGKKLTVTCSQNMNHEYMSWYRQDPGLGLRQIYYSMNVEVTDKGDVPEGYKVSRKEKRNFPLILESPSPNQTSLYFCASSSYRGLSTNEKLFFGSGTQLSVL.

The V gene is TRBV20-1, the J gene TRBJ2-5, with 12 positions matching TRBD2. Germline lookup yields CDR1 DFQATT and CDR2 SNEGSKA (reference sequence). V was clipped by 5 bases and J by 1 base; unmatched bases: 5. This CDR3 is 15 amino acids long. The CDR3 nucleotides read TGCAGTGCTGCTACTAGCGGGGGGCCCCAAGAGACCCAGTACTTC. This codes for CSAATSGGPQETQYF.

The rearrangement joins TRBV15 to TRBJ2-5, with 7 bases that match TRBD2. The CDR3 is made up of 15 amino acids. The V and J ends lost 1 base and 2 bases, in that order; junction bases with no gene match: 4. From germline, CDR1 is LNHNV and CDR2 YYDKDF (reference sequence). The CDR3 spells CATSRGTGGQETQYF. DNA for the CDR3: TGTGCCACCAGCAGAGGTACGGGAGGTCAAGAGACCCAGTACTTC. Complete variable domain (other parts from reference TRBV15 and TRBJ2-5): DAMVIQNPRYQVTQFGKPVTLSCSQTLNHNVMYWYQQKSSQAPKLLFHYYDKDFNNEADTPDNFQSRRPNTSFCFLDIRSPGLGDTAMYLCATSRGTGGQETQYFGPGTRLLVL.

The J gene is TRBJ2-4, the V gene TRBV7-2; TRBD1 matches at 7 bases. The CDR3 runs to 13 residues. Germline V CDR1 and CDR2: SGHTA, FQGNSA. The V gene end was trimmed by 5 bases and the J gene end by 7 bases; junction bases not matched to a gene: 5. The CDR3 bases are TGTGCCAGCAGCCCCGGACAGGCTAACATTCAGTACTTC. Translated, it gives CASSPGQANIQYF.

The rearrangement uses TRBV29-1 and TRBJ2-3; D not resolved. In germline, CDR1 is SQVTM, CDR2 ANQGSEA. CDR3 length: 13 residues. Trimming left V 3 bases short and J 0 bases short, with 7 bases between. The CDR3 reads CSVDNWSTDTQYF. For the CDR3, the DNA is TGCAGCGTTGACAACTGGAGCACAGATACGCAGTATTTT.

V gene TRBV10-2 combines with J gene TRBJ2-7, with TRBD1 matching 8 bases. V lost 5 bases, J lost 2 bases, and 5 bases stayed unmatched. This CDR3 is 14 amino acids long. Germline V lookup: CDR1 WSHSY, CDR2 SAAADI. CDR3 sequence: CASSRQGPTYEQYF. The CDR3 DNA sequence: TGCGCCAGCAGTCGACAGGGGCCGACCTACGAGCAGTACTTC.

The chain links TRBV18 to TRBJ2-5; D is unclear. Trimming took off 2 bases at V and 5 bases at J, with 3 bases between the two ends. Germline CDR1 KGHSH, CDR2 LQKENI. This CDR3 has 11 residues. The CDR3 spells CASSPMETQYF. The DNA of the CDR3 is TGTGCCAGCTCACCAATGGAGACCCAGTACTTC.

The chain has TRBV7-2 and TRBJ2-1; no clear D. CDR1 and CDR2 (germline): SGHTA, FQGNSA. CDR3 length: 14 residues. Trimming left V 1 base short and J 3 bases short, with 7 bases between. CDR3 protein: CASSLDPGYNEQFF. DNA for the CDR3: TGTGCCAGCAGCTTAGACCCAGGCTACAATGAGCAGTTCTTC.

The chain is built from TRBV2 and TRBJ2-2; tentatively, D is TRBD1 (5 bases). CDR1 SNHLY and CDR2 FYNNEI come from the germline V gene. The CDR3 covers 13 residues. V was clipped by 2 bases and J by 6 bases, with 7 bases between them. Here the CDR3 reads CASSEQGAGELFF. CDR3 coding DNA: TGTGCCAGCAGTGAACAGGGCGCCGGGGAGCTGTTTTTT.

The chain carries TRBV5-1 and TRBJ1-2, with D possibly being TRBD1 (5 bases). Trimming cost V 2 bases and J 8 bases, with 13 bases left between them. CDR1 and CDR2 from the germline V gene are SGHRS and YFSETQ. The CDR3 consists of 13 residues. CDR3 sequence: CASSFTGAGGYTF. CDR3 bases: TGCGCCAGCAGCTTTACAGGAGCGGGGGGCTACACCTTC.

The DNA for the CDR3 is TGTGCCAGCAGCCAGCACAAAGGCAGGGGGCTTCACGGGGAGCTGTTTTTT. This gives the protein CASSQHKGRGLHGELFF. The chain uses TRBV3-1 and TRBJ2-2, with TRBD1 matching 8 bases. Germline CDR1 LGHDT, CDR2 YNNKEL (reference sequence). This CDR3 spans 17 amino acids. Trimming cost V 3 bases and J 7 bases; bases outside gene matches: 13.

In its sample, this clonotype was seen once. This sequence joins TRBV24-1 and TRBJ2-1, with 8 bases identical to TRBD1. This CDR3 contains 15 residues. Trimming took 5 bases from V and 3 from J; bases not matched to a gene: 5. The V gene's germline CDR1 is KGHDR and CDR2 SFDVKD. CDR3 residues: CATSGGQESYNEQFF. The CDR3 DNA reads TGTGCCACCAGTGGGGGACAGGAAAGCTACAATGAGCAGTTCTTC.

The rearrangement joins TRBV29-1 to TRBJ2-5, with 7 bases aligning to TRBD1. The CDR3 covers 12 residues. Germline V lookup: CDR1 SQVTM, CDR2 ANQGSEA. The V and J ends lost 6 bases and 8 bases, in that order; junction bases with no gene match: 9. CDR3 loop: CSVGQLAETQYF. In DNA, the CDR3 is TGCAGCGTGGGACAGTTAGCTGAAACCCAGTACTTC.

This clonotype was counted a single time. CDR3 loop: CASSQVPGRDTGELFF. Written as DNA, the CDR3 is TGTGCCAGCAGCCAAGTTCCGGGTCGGGACACCGGGGAGCTGTTTTTT. The chain has TRBV4-2 and TRBJ2-2; D gene uncertain. The CDR3 sequence is 16 residues long. Looked up from germline, CDR1 is LGHNA and CDR2 is YNFKEQ. V dropped 1 base and J dropped 3 bases, with 12 bases sitting between them.

The rearrangement links TRBV20-1 to TRBJ1-2; 9 nucleotides align to TRBD1. From germline, CDR1 is DFQATT and CDR2 SNEGSKA (reference sequence). The CDR3 has 15 amino acids. V was pared by 4 bases and J by 4 bases, with 10 bases of the junction left unmatched. As DNA, the CDR3 is TGCAGTGCTAAGGCGCGGACAGGGGAAGTCTATGGCTACACCTTC. Its protein is CSAKARTGEVYGYTF.

The chain uses TRBV30 and TRBJ1-2; 7 nucleotides align to TRBD1. The V and J ends lost 5 bases and 2 bases, in that order; junction bases with no gene match: 2. Germline CDR1 reads GTSNPN; CDR2 reads SVGIG (reference sequence). The CDR3 loop spans 12 amino acids. CDR3 protein: CAWSTGNYGYTF. The CDR3 nucleotides are TGTGCCTGGTCGACAGGGAACTATGGCTACACCTTC.

The rearrangement links TRBV10-1 to TRBJ2-2; no clear D. Trimming took 3 bases from V and 5 from J, leaving 7 bases between them. Germline CDR1 is WNHNN and CDR2 is SYGVQD (reference sequence). The length of the CDR3 is 13 residues. The CDR3 reads CASSDEATGELFF. The CDR3 DNA reads as TGCGCCAGCAGTGACGAAGCGACCGGGGAGCTGTTTTTT.

The chain couples TRBV11-2 to TRBJ2-1, with TRBD1 matching 9 bases. The CDR3 spans 15 residues. Per germline, CDR1 SGHAT and CDR2 FQNNGV. J lost 9 bases, V lost 4 bases, and 10 bases had no gene match. CDR3 protein: CASSSGTGRAVEQFF. DNA for the CDR3: TGTGCCAGCAGCTCCGGGACAGGGAGGGCAGTTGAGCAGTTCTTC.

This rearrangement joins TRBV7-3 to TRBJ1-1; tentatively, D is TRBD1 (6 bases). CDR3 size: 13 residues. Germline loops: CDR1 SGHTA, CDR2 FQGTGA. The germline V and J ends were trimmed by 4 bases and 6 bases, with 12 bases remaining between them. The CDR3 sequence: CASSYREGAEAFF. In DNA, the CDR3 is TGTGCCAGCAGCTACAGGGAGGGAGCTGAAGCTTTCTTT.

The chain joins TRBV29-1 to TRBJ1-3, with D unclear. The CDR3 consists of 15 residues. V shed 0 bases and J shed 0 bases, with 9 bases lying between them. Germline V gene data show CDR1 as SQVTM and CDR2 as ANQGSEA. The CDR3 sequence is CSVEDRFNSGNTIYF. As DNA, the CDR3 is TGCAGCGTTGAAGATAGGTTTAACTCTGGAAACACCATATATTTT.